What follows are 14 T cell receptor beta chains derived from one specimen sequenced in a study of T cell clusters in autoimmune cytopenias. TRB was amplified by touch-down multiplex PCR, primer pools A and B combined. TCRdb reprocessed the multiplex PCR reads; each CDR3 protein has one entry and no DNA is given. The sample holds about 5,000 distinct CDR3 sequences. TRB amplification used approximately 270 ng of peripheral blood genomic DNA. These same records also appear under a second study, on T cell repertoires in aging, cancer and after chemotherapy.

What was sequenced was peripheral blood. The receptors stem from a human donor in good health.

This chain links TRBV14 with TRBJ1-4. The CDR3 has 18 residues. The germline CDR1 and CDR2 sequences are SGHDN and FVKESK. The CDR3 spells CASSQDHTTGATNEKLFF.

This clonotype shows up as medium-sized by frequency. This chain connects TRBV6-2 or TRBV6-3 to TRBJ1-5. Germline CDR1 MNHEY, CDR2 SVGEGT. This CDR3 has 11 amino acids. The CDR3 reads CASSLGQPQHF.

V and J are TRBV20-1 and TRBJ1-1. Germline V gene data show CDR1 as DFQATT and CDR2 as SNEGSKA (reference sequence). The CDR3 length is 13 residues. CDR3 loop: CSARDSGKPEAFF.

This sequence joins TRBV5-4 and TRBJ2-7; checking the TCRdb D call of TRBD1 is not possible without DNA. The CDR3 sequence is 13 residues long. CDR1 and CDR2 (germline): SGHNT, YYREEE (reference sequence). The CDR3 is CASSLQGPSEQYF.

V and J are TRBV6-1 and TRBJ2-7. This CDR3 is 16 amino acids long. Germline CDR1 is MNHNS and CDR2 is SASEGT. The CDR3: CASSDPQGRLLYEQYF.

Measured by frequency, this clonotype is medium-sized. This chain uses TRBV6-5 with TRBJ2-7; TCRdb's D gene call, TRBD2, goes unchecked for lack of DNA. The CDR3 consists of 15 residues. The germline V gene encodes CDR1 MNHEY and CDR2 SVGAGI. The CDR3 loop reads CASSPTSGRAFEQYF.

This clonotype is classed as medium-sized (0.01 to 0.1%) by frequency. V usage is TRBV12-3 or TRBV12-4 and J usage is TRBJ2-2; the TRBD1 assignment by TCRdb is unverifiable without DNA. The CDR3 runs to 17 residues. CDR3 sequence reads: CASSLLTTGLDTGELFF.

This clonotype is medium-sized by frequency. The rearrangement links TRBV6-1 to TRBJ2-1; the D call from TCRdb, TRBD2, cannot be confirmed without DNA. The germline V gene has CDR1 MNHNS and CDR2 SASEGT. CDR3 size: 17 residues. The CDR3: CASSEYAGSLSYNEQFF.

This clonotype is classed as medium-sized by frequency. V usage is TRBV19 and J usage is TRBJ2-7; TCRdb's D call, TRBD1, is unchecked because there is no DNA. Germline V gene lookup returns CDR1 LNHDA and CDR2 SQIVND (reference sequence). The CDR3 has 17 residues. Here the CDR3 reads CASSIRGPGGTLYEQYF.

This clonotype is medium-sized by frequency. The chain has TRBV6-5 and TRBJ2-2; TCRdb designates TRBD2, a call that cannot be tested without DNA. CDR1 MNHEY and CDR2 SVGAGI come from the germline V gene. There are 16 residues in the CDR3. CDR3: CASSPGSGRGTGELFF.

The chain carries TRBV27 and TRBJ2-5; TCRdb names TRBD1, which stays unverified in the absence of DNA. Looked up from germline, CDR1 is MNHEY and CDR2 is SMNVEV (reference sequence). The CDR3 length is 16 residues. The CDR3: CASSLAGTGGKETQYF.

The J gene is TRBJ2-5, the V gene TRBV28; TCRdb reports TRBD1, a call that lacks DNA to check it against. CDR3 length: 15 amino acids. Germline V gene sequence: CDR1 MDHEN, CDR2 SYDVKM. The CDR3 sequence: CASTRAGALQETQYF.

This clonotype is identified as medium-sized from frequency. V and J are TRBV19 and TRBJ2-3; TCRdb's D call, TRBD1, is unchecked because there is no DNA. The CDR3 runs to 16 residues. Germline CDR1 is LNHDA and CDR2 is SQIVND (reference sequence). CDR3 protein: CASSPRQGASTDTQYF.

By frequency, this clonotype registers medium-sized. The chain uses TRBV6-5 and TRBJ2-7; as DNA is missing, the TRBD1 call by TCRdb cannot be tested. The germline gives CDR1 MNHEY, CDR2 SVGAGI. This CDR3 has 16 residues. The CDR3 sequence is CASSNYRETNRYEQYF.